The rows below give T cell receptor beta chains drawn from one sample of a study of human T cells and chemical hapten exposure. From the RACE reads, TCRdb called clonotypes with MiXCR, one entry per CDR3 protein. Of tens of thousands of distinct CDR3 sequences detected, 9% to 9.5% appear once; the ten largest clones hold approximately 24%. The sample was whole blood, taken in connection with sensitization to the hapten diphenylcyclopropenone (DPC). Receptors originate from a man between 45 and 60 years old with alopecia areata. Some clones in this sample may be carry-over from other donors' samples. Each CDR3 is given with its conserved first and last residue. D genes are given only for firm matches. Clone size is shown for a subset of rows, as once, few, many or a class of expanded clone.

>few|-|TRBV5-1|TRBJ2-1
CASSLDSELNEQFF
TGCGCCAGCAGCTTGGATAGCGAGCTCAATGAGCAGTTCTTC
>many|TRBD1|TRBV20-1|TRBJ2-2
CSARPWDRDSGGELFF
TGCAGTGCTAGACCTTGGGACAGGGATTCGGGCGGGGAGCTGTTTTTT
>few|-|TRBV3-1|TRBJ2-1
CASSQVGPGRVTPSSYNEQFF
TGTGCCAGCAGCCAAGTAGGCCCCGGCAGGGTGACCCCAAGCTCCTACAATGAGCAGTTCTTC
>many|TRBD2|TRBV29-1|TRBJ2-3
CSVETSGSTDTQYF
TGCAGCGTTGAGACTAGCGGAAGCACAGATACGCAGTATTTT
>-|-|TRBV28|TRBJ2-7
CASSLGRTEQYF
TGTGCCAGCAGTTTAGGGCGTACCGAGCAGTACTTC
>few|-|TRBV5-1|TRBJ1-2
CASSLDQFGYTF
TGCGCCAGCAGCTTGGACCAGTTTGGCTACACCTTC
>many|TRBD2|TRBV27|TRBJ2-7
CASSLREGAYEQYF
TGTGCCAGCAGTTTAAGGGAGGGCGCTTACGAGCAGTACTTC
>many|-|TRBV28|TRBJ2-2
CASTPGDFPNTGELFF
TGTGCCAGCACCCCAGGGGACTTTCCGAACACCGGGGAGCTGTTTTTT
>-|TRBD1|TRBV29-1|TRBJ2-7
CSARDRFYEQYF
TGCAGCGCTAGGGACAGGTTCTACGAGCAGTACTTC
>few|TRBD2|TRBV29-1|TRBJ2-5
CSVEVVLAGETQYF
TGCAGCGTTGAGGTAGTCCTAGCGGGCGAGACCCAGTACTTC
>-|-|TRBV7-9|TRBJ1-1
CASSSGRGNTEAFF
TGTGCCAGCAGCTCCGGCCGAGGGAACACTGAAGCTTTCTTT
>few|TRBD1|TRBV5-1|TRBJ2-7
CASSPKGQGARNEQYF
TGCGCCAGCAGCCCCAAAGGACAGGGGGCGCGGAACGAGCAGTACTTC
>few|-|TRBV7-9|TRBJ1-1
CASSLPQREAFF
TGTGCCAGCAGCTTACCCCAGCGTGAAGCTTTCTTT
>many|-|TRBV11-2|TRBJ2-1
CASSSRGPDVGEQFF
TGTGCCAGCAGCTCCCGTGGCCCTGATGTCGGTGAGCAGTTCTTC
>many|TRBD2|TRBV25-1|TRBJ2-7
CASISSGSSYEQYF
TGTGCCAGCATTAGTAGCGGGAGCTCCTACGAGCAGTACTTC
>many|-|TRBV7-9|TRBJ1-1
CASTRSVTEAFF
TGTGCCAGCACCCGTTCGGTCACTGAAGCTTTCTTT
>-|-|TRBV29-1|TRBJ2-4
CSGTPDSKNIQYF
TGCAGCGGAACACCCGACAGCAAAAACATTCAGTACTTC
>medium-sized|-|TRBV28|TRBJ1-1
CASSLRSTGRTEAFF
TGTGCCAGCAGTCTTCGTTCTACAGGTCGGACTGAAGCTTTCTTT
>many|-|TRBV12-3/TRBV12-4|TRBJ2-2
CASSPGQTGELFF
TGTGCCAGCAGCCCCGGACAGACCGGGGAGCTGTTTTTT
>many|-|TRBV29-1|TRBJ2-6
CSVQTGTGANVLTF
TGCAGCGTACAGACAGGAACTGGGGCCAACGTCCTGACTTTC
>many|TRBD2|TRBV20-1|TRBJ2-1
CSARGPPGGSPNNEQFF
TGCAGTGCTAGAGGACCACCGGGCGGGAGTCCCAACAATGAGCAGTTCTTC
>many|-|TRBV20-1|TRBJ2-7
CSASRAYTYEQYF
TGCAGTGCTAGCAGAGCGTATACCTACGAGCAGTACTTC
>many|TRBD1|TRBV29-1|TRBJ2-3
CSVSETGGKDTQYF
TGCAGCGTCTCAGAGACAGGGGGCAAAGATACGCAGTATTTT
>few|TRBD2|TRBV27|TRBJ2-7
CASSLKRDPSVEQYF
TGTGCCAGCAGTTTAAAGCGGGACCCTTCGGTCGAGCAGTACTTC
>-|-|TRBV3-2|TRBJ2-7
CASSQATSGAQDEQYF
TGTGCCAGCAGCCAAGCAACGTCGGGGGCGCAGGACGAGCAGTACTTC
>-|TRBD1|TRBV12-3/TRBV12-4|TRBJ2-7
CASSFGPTGDYEQYF
TGTGCCAGCAGTTTTGGTCCGACAGGGGACTACGAGCAGTACTTC
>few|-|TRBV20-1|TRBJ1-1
CSARPDRYTEAFF
TGCAGTGCTAGACCAGACAGATACACTGAAGCTTTCTTT
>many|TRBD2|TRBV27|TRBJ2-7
CASSSKTGTSGLYEQYF
TGTGCCAGCAGTTCAAAGACTGGGACTAGCGGATTATACGAGCAGTACTTC
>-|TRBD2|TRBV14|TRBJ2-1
CASSEFTGLAGNEQFF
TGTGCCAGCAGCGAATTCACGGGACTAGCGGGCAATGAGCAGTTCTTC
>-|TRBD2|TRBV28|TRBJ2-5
CATSGSGSMETQYF
TGTGCCACCTCGGGTAGCGGGAGTATGGAGACCCAGTACTTC
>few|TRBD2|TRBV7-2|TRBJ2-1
CASSRGASGSGQNEQFF
TGTGCCAGCAGCCGCGGCGCTAGCGGGAGCGGGCAGAATGAGCAGTTCTTC
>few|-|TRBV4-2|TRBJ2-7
CASSQGARDVNEQYF
TGTGCCAGCAGCCAAGGAGCCAGGGACGTTAACGAGCAGTACTTC
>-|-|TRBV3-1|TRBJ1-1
CASSQDREAEAFF
TGTGCCAGCAGCCAAGACAGGGAGGCTGAAGCTTTCTTT
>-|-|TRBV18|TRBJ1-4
CASSEQGRDNEKLFF
TGTGCCAGCTCCGAACAAGGGAGGGATAATGAAAAACTGTTTTTT
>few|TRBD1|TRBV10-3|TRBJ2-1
CAIRSPGQGYNEQFF
TGTGCCATCAGATCCCCGGGACAGGGATACAATGAGCAGTTCTTC
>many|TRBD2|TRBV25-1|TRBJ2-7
CASSLWREGSYEQYF
TGTGCCAGCAGTCTCTGGCGGGAGGGCTCCTACGAGCAGTACTTC
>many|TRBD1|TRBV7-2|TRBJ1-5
CASSAQGSGQPQHF
TGTGCCAGCAGCGCACAGGGGTCGGGACAGCCCCAGCATTTT
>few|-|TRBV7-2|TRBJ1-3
CASSHTNGNTIYF
TGTGCCAGCAGCCACACGAACGGAAACACCATATATTTT
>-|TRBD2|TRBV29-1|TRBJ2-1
CSGVAGLEQFF
TGCAGCGGGGTAGCGGGACTTGAGCAGTTCTTC
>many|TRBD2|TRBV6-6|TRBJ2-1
CASNPGGGPYNEQFF
TGTGCCAGCAATCCCGGGGGGGGGCCCTACAATGAGCAGTTCTTC
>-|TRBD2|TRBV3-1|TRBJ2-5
CASSPRSLAGSIETQYF
TGTGCCAGCAGCCCAAGATCACTAGCGGGATCGATAGAGACCCAGTACTTC
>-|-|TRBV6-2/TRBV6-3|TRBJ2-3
CASSHGTSHASQYF
TGTGCCAGCAGTCATGGGACTTCTCACGCCTCGCAGTATTTT
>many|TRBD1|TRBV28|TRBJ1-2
CASSSGTALISYGYTF
TGTGCCAGCAGTTCCGGGACAGCCCTAATTTCTTATGGCTACACCTTC
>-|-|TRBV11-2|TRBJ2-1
CASSWGGEQFF
TGTGCCAGCAGCTGGGGAGGTGAGCAGTTCTTC
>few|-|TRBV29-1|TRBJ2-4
CSVDTGAKNIQYF
TGCAGCGTTGATACCGGGGCCAAAAACATTCAGTACTTC
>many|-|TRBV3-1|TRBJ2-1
CASSQGRDVKNSGRHYNEQFF
TGTGCCAGCAGCCAAGGGCGGGATGTGAAGAATAGCGGTCGCCACTACAATGAGCAGTTCTTC
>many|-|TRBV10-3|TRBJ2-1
CAISESGAGSYNEQFF
TGTGCCATCAGTGAGTCGGGGGCAGGGTCCTACAATGAGCAGTTCTTC
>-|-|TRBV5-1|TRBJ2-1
CASSPDPYNEQFF
TGCGCCAGCAGCCCGGACCCTTACAATGAGCAGTTCTTC
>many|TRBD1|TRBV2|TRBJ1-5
CASNPGQPNQPQHF
TGTGCCAGCAATCCGGGACAGCCAAATCAGCCCCAGCATTTT
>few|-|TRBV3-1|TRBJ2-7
CASSHRQAHFYEQYF
TGTGCCAGCAGCCATCGCCAGGCCCACTTCTACGAGCAGTACTTC
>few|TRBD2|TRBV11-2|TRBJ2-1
CASSKIVTSGSYNEQFF
TGTGCCAGCAGCAAAATAGTTACTAGCGGCTCCTACAATGAGCAGTTCTTC
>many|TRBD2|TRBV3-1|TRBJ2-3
CASRRAGGTDTQYF
TGTGCCAGCAGGCGAGCGGGAGGGACAGATACGCAGTATTTT
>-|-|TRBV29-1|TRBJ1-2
CSVDFNGYTF
TGCAGCGTGGACTTTAATGGCTACACCTTC
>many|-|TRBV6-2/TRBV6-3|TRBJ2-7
CASSPPPDDNTYEQYF
TGTGCCAGCAGTCCGCCCCCGGACGATAACACCTACGAGCAGTACTTC